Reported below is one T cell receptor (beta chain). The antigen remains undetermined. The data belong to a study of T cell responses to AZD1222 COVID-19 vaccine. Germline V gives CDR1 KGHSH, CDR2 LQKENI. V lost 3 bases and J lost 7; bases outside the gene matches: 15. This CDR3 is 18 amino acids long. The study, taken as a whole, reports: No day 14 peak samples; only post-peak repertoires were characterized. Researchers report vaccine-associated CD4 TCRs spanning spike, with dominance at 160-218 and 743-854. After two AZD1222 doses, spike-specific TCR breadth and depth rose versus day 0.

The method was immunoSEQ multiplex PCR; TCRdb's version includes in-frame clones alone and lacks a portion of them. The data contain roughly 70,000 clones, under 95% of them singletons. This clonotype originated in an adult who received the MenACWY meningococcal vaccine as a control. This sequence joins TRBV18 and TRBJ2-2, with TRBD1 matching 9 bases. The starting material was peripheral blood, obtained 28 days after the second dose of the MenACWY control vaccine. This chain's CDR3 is CASSPNGAGQGSLGELFF. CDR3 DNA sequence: TGTGCCAGCTCACCCAACGGGGCAGGACAGGGGAGCCTCGGGGAGCTGTTTTTT.